In this sample, the clone carrying this T cell receptor (beta chain) turned up a few times. These data originate in a study of molecular identifiers for immune sequencing clone quantification. One entry per CDR3 protein results from TCRdb running MiXCR on the PCR reads. The sample lists some 100,000 distinct CDR3 sequences; roughly a third were seen once. The specimen sequenced was naive CD8+ T cells from blood, with Jurkat cell RNA spiked in. Subset in this sample: FACS-sorted CD8+CD4-CCR7+CD45RA+ naive T cells. The receptor comes from a human donor in good health. Some libraries in this study had Jurkat cell RNA spiked in.

CDR3 bases: TGTGCCAGTAGTATAGCGGGCAGGGGGTACACAGATACGCAGTATTTT. Protein sequence: CASSIAGRGYTDTQYF. The V call is TRBV19, the J call TRBJ2-3; 7 nucleotides match TRBD1. V lost 1 base to trimming and J lost 2 bases; unmatched junction nucleotides: 6. Per germline, CDR1 LNHDA and CDR2 SQIVND (reference sequence). The CDR3 is 16 amino acids.